These 17 T cell receptor beta chains were sequenced from one sample in a study of blood T cell repertoires in COVID-19. Some clones are missing from TCRdb's copy, which holds only in-frame ones; the method was immunoSEQ multiplex PCR. The top ten hold more than 8.5% of the sample, which has 300,000 to 350,000 clones, over 80% seen once. Sequencing was done on a sample of PBMCs or T cells enriched from blood (not recorded which). Receptors originate from a woman between 18 and 30 years old who had recovered from COVID-19.

The rearrangement links TRBV9 to TRBJ1-1; 7 bases are shared with TRBD1. Germline trimming cut 4 bases from V and 3 bases from J; bases unmatched to any gene: 0. The germline CDR1 and CDR2 sequences are SGDLS and YYNGEE. This CDR3 region has 12 residues. The CDR3 nucleotides read TGTGCCAGCAGCCAGGGGGACACTGAAGCTTTCTTT. Its protein is CASSQGDTEAFF.

This chain joins TRBV6-4 and TRBJ2-1, with TRBD2 matching over 12 bases. V shed 6 bases, J shed 6 bases, and the junction held 6 bases outside the gene matches. The germline CDR1 and CDR2 sequences are MRHNA and SNTAGT. CDR3 length equals 15 residues. Here the CDR3 DNA reads TGTGCCAGCAGCCCGACTAGCGGGAGTATCAATGAGCAGTTCTTC. Protein: CASSPTSGSINEQFF.

The rearrangement links TRBV10-3 to TRBJ2-7; a possible D gene is TRBD2 (6 bases). Germline CDR1 is ENHRY and CDR2 is SYGVKD. The germline V and J ends were trimmed by 7 bases and 6 bases, with 16 bases remaining between them. The CDR3 loop spans 13 amino acids. This CDR3 reads CAINGPGVGEQYF. The CDR3 DNA reads as TGTGCCATCAATGGTCCGGGGGTTGGCGAGCAGTACTTC.

The chain carries TRBV28 and TRBJ1-2; tentatively, D is TRBD1 (6 bases). V was pared by 9 bases and J by 5 bases, with 16 bases between. There are 13 residues in the CDR3. Germline V gene data show CDR1 as MDHEN and CDR2 as SYDVKM. In nucleotides, the CDR3 is TGTGCCAGTAGAGGGGGAACGGGGTATGGCTACACCTTC. Amino acid sequence: CASRGGTGYGYTF.

The chain is built from TRBV28 and TRBJ2-3; no definite D call. Trimming took off 3 bases at V and 4 bases at J, with 11 bases between the two ends. CDR3 length: 14 amino acids. CDR1 is MDHEN and CDR2 is SYDVKM in the germline V gene. The CDR3 DNA is TGTGCCAGCAGTTTTCCCTCGGTCGCAGATACGCAGTATTTT. Protein sequence: CASSFPSVADTQYF.

The chain links TRBV28 to TRBJ1-5; D gene unclear. Trimming cost V 2 bases and J 9 bases, with 17 bases left between them. CDR3 size: 15 residues. Germline V gene data show CDR1 as MDHEN and CDR2 as SYDVKM. The CDR3 DNA is TGTGCCAGCAGTTTAGTATCGGTGGTCCTGAGGCCCCAGCATTTT. Translated, it gives CASSLVSVVLRPQHF.

V and J are TRBV7-8 and TRBJ1-5; 7 positions match TRBD1. Losses at the gene ends were 5 bases for V and 9 bases for J; bases not matched to a gene: 4. Per the germline V gene, CDR1 is SGHVS and CDR2 is FQNEAQ. The CDR3 length is 12 residues. CDR3 DNA: TGTGCCAGCAGCGCGAACAGGGGGCCCCAGCATTTT. Translation gives CASSANRGPQHF. Drawing the rest from reference TRBV7-8 and TRBJ1-5, the complete variable domain is GAGVSQSPRYKVAKRGQDVALRCDPISGHVSLFWYQQALGQGPEFLTYFQNEAQLDKSGLPSDRFFAERPEGSVSTLKIQRTQQEDSAVYLCASSANRGPQHFGDGTRLSIL.

The CDR3 DNA reads as TGCGCCAGCAGCTTACAGGGGAGTGCCACTGAAGCTTTCTTT. Amino acids: CASSLQGSATEAFF. The V gene is TRBV5-1, the J gene TRBJ1-1; 7 bases are shared with TRBD1. Germline-derived CDR1 and CDR2 are SGHRS and YFSETQ. The J segment lost 4 bases and the V segment lost 2 bases, leaving 5 bases of the junction unmatched. This CDR3 contains 14 residues.

The V gene is TRBV7-8, the J gene TRBJ1-2; tentatively, D is TRBD1 (5 bases). Per germline, CDR1 SGHVS and CDR2 FQNEAQ. Trimming stripped 2 bases from V and 4 bases from J, with 20 bases between. The length of the CDR3 is 17 residues. As DNA, the CDR3 is TGTGCCAGCAGCTTATTTCCCCCACACGGGACTGCCTATGGCTACACCTTC. Translated, it gives CASSLFPPHGTAYGYTF.

V is TRBV5-1 and J is TRBJ2-7, with 9 positions matching TRBD1. CDR3 length: 14 amino acids. V was clipped by 6 bases and J by 2 bases; unmatched bases: 6. CDR1 and CDR2 from the germline V gene are SGHRS and YFSETQ. The DNA for the CDR3 is TGCGCCAGCATGGGGACAGGGTTTACCTACGAGCAGTACTTC. This encodes CASMGTGFTYEQYF.

V usage is TRBV6-1 and J usage is TRBJ2-7, with D maybe TRBD2 (6 bases). Trimming removed 0 bases at V and 3 bases at J, with 12 bases between. The germline CDR1 and CDR2 sequences are MNHNS and SASEGT. The CDR3 has 15 residues. The CDR3 nucleotides read TGTGCCAGCAGTGAAGCTCTCCAGGGAGGCTACGAGCAGTACTTC. Translating gives CASSEALQGGYEQYF.

The chain employs TRBV7-9 and TRBJ1-3; TRBD1 agrees at 7 bases. Germline CDR1 is SEHNR and CDR2 is FQNEAQ (reference sequence). The CDR3 runs 15 residues. The V gene end was trimmed by 5 bases and the J gene end by 2 bases; junction bases not matched to a gene: 6. The CDR3 DNA sequence: TGTGCCAGCAGCCCGCTAACAGGGGCTGGAAACACCATATATTTT. Translated: CASSPLTGAGNTIYF.

The genes are TRBV6-6 and TRBJ1-2, with D perhaps TRBD1 (5 bases). CDR1 is MNHNY and CDR2 is SVGAGI in the germline V gene (reference sequence). The CDR3 length is 13 residues. Trimming stripped 4 bases from V and 6 bases from J, with 12 bases between. In nucleotides, the CDR3 is TGTGCCAGCAGTTTACAGGTTACTGATGGCTACACCTTC. Protein product: CASSLQVTDGYTF.

This clone has only one observation. V is TRBV28 and J is TRBJ1-4; 11 nucleotides agree with TRBD1. Germline V gene lookup returns CDR1 MDHEN and CDR2 SYDVKM. The CDR3 is made up of 16 amino acids. J gave up 6 bases and V 3 bases, and 6 bases lay outside the gene matches. In DNA form, the CDR3 reads TGTGCCAGCAGTTTTCGGGGGACAGGGGGAGATGAAAAACTGTTTTTT. Residues: CASSFRGTGGDEKLFF.

The rearrangement uses TRBV3-1 (or the pseudogene TRBV3-2) and TRBJ2-7, with TRBD2 as a possible D gene (6 bases). V was clipped by 4 bases and J by 7 bases, with 20 bases between them. CDR1 and CDR2 (germline): LGHDT, YNNKEL (reference sequence). The CDR3 has 15 residues. CDR3 residues: CASSLGGLPAGEQYF. As DNA, the CDR3 is TGTGCCAGCAGCCTCGGGGGACTTCCAGCTGGGGAGCAGTACTTC.

This clone was recorded only once. The chain carries TRBV7-8 and TRBJ2-7, with D maybe TRBD2 (6 bases). This CDR3 is built from 16 residues. V was clipped by 0 bases and J by 0 bases, with 12 bases between them. Germline CDR1 reads SGHVS; CDR2 reads FQNEAQ. Here the CDR3 DNA reads TGTGCCAGCAGCTTAGCGAGGGAGGCGAGCTCCTACGAGCAGTACTTC. Amino acid sequence: CASSLAREASSYEQYF.

The chain couples TRBV24-1 to TRBJ2-7; 8 positions match TRBD2. Unmatched junction bases numbered 12, after V lost 5 bases and J lost 7 bases. Germline loops: CDR1 KGHDR, CDR2 SFDVKD. This CDR3 region has 15 residues. CDR3 nucleotide sequence: TGTGCCACCAGTGGGCTGACGGGAGGGCCGAGAGAGCAGTACTTC. As protein: CATSGLTGGPREQYF.